Shown below are 14 T cell receptor beta chains from a single sample sequenced in a study of graft-versus-host responses after intestinal transplantation. The protocol was immunoSEQ multiplex PCR, while the TCRdb copy is restricted to in-frame clones and leaves out a portion. The sample lists about 82,000 clones, 75% to 95% occurring once. These receptors' antigens are unknown. The starting material was unstimulated CD4+ T cells sorted from spleen or lymph node cells, obtained before intestinal transplant. These TCRs come from a human donor who received an intestinal transplant.

The chain is built from TRBV10-1 and TRBJ2-1; maybe TRBD2 (5 bases). CDR1 and CDR2 (germline): WNHNN, SYGVQD (reference sequence). V was trimmed by 0 bases and J by 10 bases, leaving 10 bases between them. This CDR3 has 13 residues. The CDR3 loop is CASSESERIEQFF. The CDR3 DNA reads TGCGCCAGCAGTGAGTCAGAGCGGATAGAGCAGTTCTTC.

The chain joins TRBV7-2 to TRBJ1-1; 10 nucleotides line up with TRBD1. CDR3 length: 14 amino acids. CDR1 is SGHTA, CDR2 FQGNSA, per germline. Trimming removed 5 bases from V and 5 bases from J; junction bases left unmatched: 5. CDR3 DNA sequence: TGTGCCAGCAGCCGGGACAGGGGAAATACTGAAGCTTTCTTT. This codes for CASSRDRGNTEAFF.

This chain connects TRBV29-1 to TRBJ2-3, with 8 bases identical to TRBD1. The CDR3 runs 14 residues. Germline V gene data show CDR1 as SQVTM and CDR2 as ANQGSEA. With V trimmed by 4 bases and J by 2 bases, 5 bases remained unmatched. In DNA form, the CDR3 reads TGCAGCGTTGGGTTGACAGGGGTCACAGATACGCAGTATTTT. Translating it yields CSVGLTGVTDTQYF.

The chain joins TRBV5-4 to TRBJ1-1, with TRBD1 as a possible D gene (5 bases). This CDR3 has 14 residues. Per germline, CDR1 SGHNT and CDR2 YYREEE (reference sequence). Trimming took 0 bases from V and 8 from J, leaving 14 bases between them. CDR3 DNA: TGTGCCAGCAGCTTGGGGGGATGGGCAGGGGAAGCTTTCTTT. Amino acids: CASSLGGWAGEAFF.

The chain carries TRBV6-5 and TRBJ2-2; 12 bases map to TRBD1. V shed 5 bases and J 7 bases; nucleotides not matched to a gene: 5. Germline loops: CDR1 MNHEY, CDR2 SVGAGI. The CDR3 contains 15 residues. The CDR3 loop is CASSTGTGGNGELFF. As DNA, the CDR3 is TGTGCCAGCAGTACCGGGACAGGGGGCAACGGGGAGCTGTTTTTT.

The V call is TRBV2, the J call TRBJ2-1; no clear D. The V gene lost 0 bases and the J gene lost 4 bases, with 10 bases spanning the gap. Germline loops: CDR1 SNHLY, CDR2 FYNNEI. The CDR3 extends over 15 amino acids. CDR3 protein: CASSEALPTYNEQFF. For the CDR3, the DNA is TGTGCCAGCAGTGAAGCGCTTCCCACTTACAATGAGCAGTTCTTC.

The chain carries TRBV19 and TRBJ1-2; 9 nucleotides align to TRBD1. The CDR3 has 15 amino acids. With V trimmed by 5 bases and J by 3 bases, 7 bases remained unmatched. Germline CDR1 and CDR2: LNHDA and SQIVND (reference sequence). This CDR3 is CASSPGTGFDYGYTF. The CDR3 nucleotides are TGTGCCAGTAGTCCGGGGACAGGGTTTGACTATGGCTACACCTTC. The full variable domain, in which reference TRBV19 and TRBJ1-2 provide the parts outside the CDR3, is DGGITQSPKYLFRKEGQNVTLSCEQNLNHDAMYWYRQDPGQGLRLIYYSQIVNDFQKGDIAEGYSVSREKKESFPLTVTSAQKNPTAFYLCASSPGTGFDYGYTFGSGTRLTVV.

The chain links TRBV19 to TRBJ2-5, with 10 bases aligning to TRBD2. After removal of 6 bases from V and 1 base from J, the junction contained 8 bases not matched to a gene. The germline V gene encodes CDR1 LNHDA and CDR2 SQIVND (reference sequence). The CDR3 loop spans 16 amino acids. In DNA form, the CDR3 reads TGTGCCAGTAGCGCACGTAGCGGGGGGCCCCAAGAGACCCAGTACTTC. Its protein product is CASSARSGGPQETQYF.

The gene calls are TRBV19 and TRBJ1-3; D gene uncertain. Germline V lookup: CDR1 LNHDA, CDR2 SQIVND (reference sequence). Trimming took off 4 bases at V and 2 bases at J, with 9 bases between the two ends. The CDR3 runs 14 residues. Written as DNA, the CDR3 is TGTGCCAGTAGTACGAGTATCACTGGAAACACCATATATTTT. Translation gives CASSTSITGNTIYF.

The rearrangement links TRBV6-5 to TRBJ1-2; TRBD1 is a possible D gene (5 bases). Germline V lookup: CDR1 MNHEY, CDR2 SVGAGI. The CDR3 covers 15 residues. Trimming cost V 4 bases and J 5 bases, with 17 bases left between them. The CDR3 DNA follows: TGTGCCAGCAGTTCTTCCGGGACGGAGGGGTATGGCTACACCTTC. It encodes CASSSSGTEGYGYTF.

The chain uses TRBV5-1 and TRBJ1-2; 10 nucleotides match TRBD1. The CDR3 sequence is 16 residues long. The V gene end was trimmed by 3 bases and the J gene end by 5 bases; junction bases not matched to a gene: 10. Germline V gene sequence: CDR1 SGHRS, CDR2 YFSETQ. Here the CDR3 DNA reads TGCGCCAGCAGCTGGGGATTGGGGACAGGGGAATATGGCTACACCTTC. Amino acids: CASSWGLGTGEYGYTF.

The V gene is TRBV11-3, the J gene TRBJ2-1; a weak D match, TRBD1 (5 bases). Trimming shortened V by 1 base and J by 4 bases, and 11 bases separated the two germline ends. The CDR3 is 15 residues long. Germline V gene data show CDR1 as SGHNT and CDR2 as YENEEA. The CDR3 is CASSLATTAYNEQFF. For the CDR3, the DNA is TGTGCCAGCAGCTTAGCAACGACAGCTTACAATGAGCAGTTCTTC.

V and J are TRBV23-1 and TRBJ2-1; D possibly corresponds to TRBD2 (7 bases). TRBV23-1 is given ORF status, its function remaining uncertain. The ends were cut back, 2 bases at V and 11 bases at J, with 10 bases in the middle. The CDR3 contains 12 residues. CDR3 loop: CASSQGRGKQFF. The CDR3 DNA reads TGCGCCAGCAGTCAAGGGAGGGGGAAGCAGTTCTTC.

The rearrangement links TRBV29-1 to TRBJ1-2; D possibly corresponds to TRBD1 (6 bases). Per the germline V gene, CDR1 is SQVTM and CDR2 is ANQGSEA. V lost 7 bases to trimming and J lost 4 bases, with 16 bases between them. This CDR3 region has 13 residues. This chain's CDR3 is CSAEQGPGYGYTF. CDR3 bases: TGCAGCGCAGAACAGGGACCCGGCTATGGCTACACCTTC.